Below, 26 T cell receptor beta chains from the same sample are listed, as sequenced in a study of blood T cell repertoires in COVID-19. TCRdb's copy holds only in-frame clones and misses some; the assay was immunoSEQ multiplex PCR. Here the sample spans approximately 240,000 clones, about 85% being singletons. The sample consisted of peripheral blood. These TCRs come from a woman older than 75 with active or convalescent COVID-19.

The CDR3 DNA reads TGTGCCAGCAGCCTCACTAGCGGGCTATCCTACGAGCAGTACTTC. Residues: CASSLTSGLSYEQYF. This rearrangement joins TRBV7-3 to TRBJ2-7; 9 nucleotides agree with TRBD2. Trimming cost V 5 bases and J 1 base; bases outside gene matches: 6. This CDR3 comprises 15 residues. Germline assignment: CDR1 SGHTA and CDR2 FQGTGA.

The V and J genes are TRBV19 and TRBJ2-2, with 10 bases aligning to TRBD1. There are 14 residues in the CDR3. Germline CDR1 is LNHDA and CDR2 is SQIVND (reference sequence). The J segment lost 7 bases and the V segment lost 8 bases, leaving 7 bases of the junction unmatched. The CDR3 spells CASSGQGNIGELFF. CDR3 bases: TGTGCCAGTTCGGGACAGGGGAATATCGGGGAGCTGTTTTTT. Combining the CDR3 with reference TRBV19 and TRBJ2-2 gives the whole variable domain DGGITQSPKYLFRKEGQNVTLSCEQNLNHDAMYWYRQDPGQGLRLIYYSQIVNDFQKGDIAEGYSVSREKKESFPLTVTSAQKNPTAFYLCASSGQGNIGELFFGEGSRLTVL.

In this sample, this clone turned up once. The CDR3 sequence is CASSFGGQLYEQYF. CDR3 DNA sequence: TGTGCCAGCAGCTTCGGGGGACAGCTCTACGAGCAGTACTTC. The chain combines TRBV5-4 with TRBJ2-7; D is perhaps TRBD1 (7 bases). Trimming pared 2 bases from V and 3 bases from J, leaving 12 bases between. The germline V gene has CDR1 SGHNT and CDR2 YYREEE (reference sequence). This CDR3 contains 14 residues.

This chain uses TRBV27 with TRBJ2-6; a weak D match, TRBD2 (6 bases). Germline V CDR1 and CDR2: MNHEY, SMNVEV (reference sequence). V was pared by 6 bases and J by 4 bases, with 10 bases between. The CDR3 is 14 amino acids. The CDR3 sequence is CASRPAGGANVLTF. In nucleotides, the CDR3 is TGTGCCAGCAGACCGGCGGGGGGGGCCAACGTCCTGACTTTC.

The CDR3 DNA is TGTGCCAGCAGTCGCGGACTAGCGGCTAGCACAGATACGCAGTATTTT. It specifies CASSRGLAASTDTQYF. The rearrangement links TRBV6-2 or TRBV6-3 to TRBJ2-3; TRBD2 aligns across 10 bases. The CDR3 extends over 16 amino acids. Germline V gene sequence: CDR1 MNHEY, CDR2 SVGEGT. Trimming removed 5 bases from V and 0 bases from J; junction bases left unmatched: 5.

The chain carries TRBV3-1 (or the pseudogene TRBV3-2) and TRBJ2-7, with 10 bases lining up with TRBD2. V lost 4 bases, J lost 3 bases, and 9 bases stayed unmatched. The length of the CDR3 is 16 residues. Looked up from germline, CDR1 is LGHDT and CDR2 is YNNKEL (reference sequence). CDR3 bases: TGTGCCAGCAGCCCTTATGGACTAGCGGACCACTACGAGCAGTACTTC. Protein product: CASSPYGLADHYEQYF.

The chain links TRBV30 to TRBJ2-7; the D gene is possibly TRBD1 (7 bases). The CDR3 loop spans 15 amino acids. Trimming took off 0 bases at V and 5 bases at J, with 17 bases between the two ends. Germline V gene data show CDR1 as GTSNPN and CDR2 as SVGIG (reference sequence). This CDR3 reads CAWSVPGGGIDEQYF. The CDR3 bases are TGTGCCTGGAGTGTCCCAGGGGGAGGTATCGACGAGCAGTACTTC.

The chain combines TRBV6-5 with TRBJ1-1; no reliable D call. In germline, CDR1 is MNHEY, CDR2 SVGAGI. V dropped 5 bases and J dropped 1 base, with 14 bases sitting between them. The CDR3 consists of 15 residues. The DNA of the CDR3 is TGTGCCAGCAGTCCCCCCCTACCGTCGAACACTGAAGCTTTCTTT. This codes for CASSPPLPSNTEAFF.

The CDR3 loop is CASSQQGAEAFF. CDR3 nucleotide sequence: TGTGCCAGCTCACAACAGGGGGCTGAAGCTTTCTTT. This chain connects TRBV18 to TRBJ1-1; TRBD1 agrees at 8 bases. The CDR3 is 12 residues long. CDR1 KGHSH and CDR2 LQKENI come from the germline V gene. Trimming removed 4 bases from V and 6 bases from J; junction bases left unmatched: 1. The full variable domain, in which reference TRBV18 and TRBJ1-1 provide the parts outside the CDR3, is NAGVMQNPRHLVRRRGQEARLRCSPMKGHSHVYWYRQLPEEGLKFMVYLQKENIIDESGMPKERFSAEFPKEGPSILRIQQVVRGDSAAYFCASSQQGAEAFFGQGTRLTVV.

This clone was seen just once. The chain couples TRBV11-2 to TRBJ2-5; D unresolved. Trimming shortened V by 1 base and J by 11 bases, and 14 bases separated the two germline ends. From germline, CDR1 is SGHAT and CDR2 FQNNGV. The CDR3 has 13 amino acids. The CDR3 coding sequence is TGTGCCAGCAGCTTAGTCCCCAGTGCCCATCAGTACTTC. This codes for CASSLVPSAHQYF. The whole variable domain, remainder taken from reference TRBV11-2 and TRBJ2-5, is EAGVAQSPRYKIIEKRQSVAFWCNPISGHATLYWYQQILGQGPKLLIQFQNNGVVDDSQLPKDRFSAERLKGVDSTLKIQPAKLEDSAVYLCASSLVPSAHQYFGPGTRLLVL.

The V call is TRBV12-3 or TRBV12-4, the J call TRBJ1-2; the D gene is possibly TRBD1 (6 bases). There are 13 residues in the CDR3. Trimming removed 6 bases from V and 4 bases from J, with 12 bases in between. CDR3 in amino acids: CASSPGQIYGYTF. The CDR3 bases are TGTGCCAGCAGCCCTGGACAGATCTATGGCTACACCTTC.

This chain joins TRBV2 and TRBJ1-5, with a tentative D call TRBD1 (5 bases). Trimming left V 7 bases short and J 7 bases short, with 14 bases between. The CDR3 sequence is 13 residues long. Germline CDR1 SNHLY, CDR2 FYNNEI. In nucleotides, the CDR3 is TGTGCCAGCACCCTCCGGGAGGGGCAGCCCCAGCATTTT. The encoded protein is CASTLREGQPQHF.

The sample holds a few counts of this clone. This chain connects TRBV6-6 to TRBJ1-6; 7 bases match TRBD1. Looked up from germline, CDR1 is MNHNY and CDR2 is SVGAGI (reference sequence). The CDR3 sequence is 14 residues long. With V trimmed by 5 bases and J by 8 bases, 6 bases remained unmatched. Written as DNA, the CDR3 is TGTGCCAGCAGTCTCAGGGGGACCCATTCACCCCTCCACTTT. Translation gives CASSLRGTHSPLHF.

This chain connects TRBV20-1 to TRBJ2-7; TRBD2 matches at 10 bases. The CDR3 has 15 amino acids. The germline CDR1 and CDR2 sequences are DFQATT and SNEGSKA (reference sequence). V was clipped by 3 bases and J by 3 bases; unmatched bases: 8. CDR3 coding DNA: TGCAGTGCTAGTCGGGCTAGCGGGGGAGACTACGAGCAGTACTTC. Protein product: CSASRASGGDYEQYF.

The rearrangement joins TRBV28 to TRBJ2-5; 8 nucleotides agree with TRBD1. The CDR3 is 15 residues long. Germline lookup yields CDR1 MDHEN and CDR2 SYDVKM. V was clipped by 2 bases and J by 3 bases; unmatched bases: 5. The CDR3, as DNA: TGTGCCAGCAGTTTAGTTCGACAGGGGAAAGAGACCCAGTACTTC. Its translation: CASSLVRQGKETQYF. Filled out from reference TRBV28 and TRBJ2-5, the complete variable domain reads DVKVTQSSRYLVKRTGEKVFLECVQDMDHENMFWYRQDPGLGLRLIYFSYDVKMKEKGDIPEGYSVSREKKERFSLILESASTNQTSMYLCASSLVRQGKETQYFGPGTRLLVL.

The CDR3 spells CASSLEGNRAGELFF. The CDR3 nucleotides are TGTGCCAGCAGCTTGGAGGGGAATCGGGCCGGGGAGCTGTTTTTT. The J gene is TRBJ2-2, the V gene TRBV5-5; TRBD1 is a possible D gene (5 bases). Trimming cost V 0 bases and J 6 bases, with 12 bases left between them. The CDR3 has 15 amino acids. The germline gives CDR1 SGHKS, CDR2 YYEKEE (reference sequence). Variable domain in full (rest from reference TRBV5-5 and TRBJ2-2): DAGVTQSPTHLIKTRGQQVTLRCSPISGHKSVSWYQQVLGQGPQFIFQYYEKEERGRGNFPDRFSARQFPNYSSELNVNALLLGDSALYLCASSLEGNRAGELFFGEGSRLTVL.

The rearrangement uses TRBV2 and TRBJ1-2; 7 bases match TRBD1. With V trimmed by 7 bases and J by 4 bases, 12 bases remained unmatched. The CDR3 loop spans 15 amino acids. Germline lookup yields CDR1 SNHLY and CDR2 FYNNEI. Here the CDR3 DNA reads TGTGCCAGCACTCCGGCAAAAGGGGGCCTCTATGGCTACACCTTC. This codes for CASTPAKGGLYGYTF.

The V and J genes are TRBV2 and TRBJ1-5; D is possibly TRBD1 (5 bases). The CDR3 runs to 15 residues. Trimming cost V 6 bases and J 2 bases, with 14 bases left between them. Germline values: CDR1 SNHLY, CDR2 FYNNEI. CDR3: CASSGQGSGNQPQHF. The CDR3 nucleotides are TGTGCCAGCAGCGGTCAGGGCTCGGGCAATCAGCCCCAGCATTTT.

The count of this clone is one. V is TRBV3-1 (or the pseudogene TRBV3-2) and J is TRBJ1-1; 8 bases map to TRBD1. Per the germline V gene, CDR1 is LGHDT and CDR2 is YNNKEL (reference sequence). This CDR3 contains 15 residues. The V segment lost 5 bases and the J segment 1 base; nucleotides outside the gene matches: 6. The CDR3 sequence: CASSAQGAGNTEAFF. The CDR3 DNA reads TGTGCCAGCAGCGCCCAGGGGGCAGGGAACACTGAAGCTTTCTTT.

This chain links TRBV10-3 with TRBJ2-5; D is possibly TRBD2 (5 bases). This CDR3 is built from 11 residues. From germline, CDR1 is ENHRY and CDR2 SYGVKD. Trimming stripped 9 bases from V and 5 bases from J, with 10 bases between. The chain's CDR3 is CAIRTGETQYF. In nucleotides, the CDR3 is TGTGCCATTAGGACGGGGGAGACCCAGTACTTC.

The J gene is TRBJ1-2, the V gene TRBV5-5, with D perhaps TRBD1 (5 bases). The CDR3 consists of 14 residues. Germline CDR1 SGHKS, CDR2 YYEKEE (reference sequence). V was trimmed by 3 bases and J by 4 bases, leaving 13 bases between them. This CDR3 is CASSSRQLSYGYTF. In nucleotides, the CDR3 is TGTGCCAGCAGCTCAAGACAGCTATCCTATGGCTACACCTTC.

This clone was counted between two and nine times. DNA of the CDR3: TGTGCCAGCAGCTTAGGTTTTAGCGCCGATGAGCAGTTCTTC. As protein: CASSLGFSADEQFF. This chain joins TRBV11-3 and TRBJ2-1, with D maybe TRBD2 (5 bases). Trimming shortened V by 1 base and J by 8 bases, and 12 bases separated the two germline ends. Germline V lookup: CDR1 SGHNT, CDR2 YENEEA. The CDR3 is 14 amino acids.

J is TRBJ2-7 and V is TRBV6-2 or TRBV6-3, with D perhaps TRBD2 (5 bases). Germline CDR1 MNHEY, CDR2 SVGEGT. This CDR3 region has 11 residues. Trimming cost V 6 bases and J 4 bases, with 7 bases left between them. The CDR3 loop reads CASSRGYEQYF. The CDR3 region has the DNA TGTGCCAGCAGCCGCGGGTACGAGCAGTACTTC.

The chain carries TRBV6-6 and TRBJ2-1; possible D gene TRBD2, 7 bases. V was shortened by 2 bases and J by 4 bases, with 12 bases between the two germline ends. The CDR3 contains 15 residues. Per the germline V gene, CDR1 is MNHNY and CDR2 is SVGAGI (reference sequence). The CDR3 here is CASSYGGGPYNEQFF. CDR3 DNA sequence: TGTGCCAGCAGTTACGGGGGGGGGCCTTACAATGAGCAGTTCTTC.

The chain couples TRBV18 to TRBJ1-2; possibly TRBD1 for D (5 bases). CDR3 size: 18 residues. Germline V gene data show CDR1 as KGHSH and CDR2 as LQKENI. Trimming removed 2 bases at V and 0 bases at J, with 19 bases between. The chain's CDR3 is CASSPFLGQGLANYGYTF. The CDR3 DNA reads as TGTGCCAGCTCACCATTCTTGGGCCAGGGTTTAGCTAACTATGGCTACACCTTC.

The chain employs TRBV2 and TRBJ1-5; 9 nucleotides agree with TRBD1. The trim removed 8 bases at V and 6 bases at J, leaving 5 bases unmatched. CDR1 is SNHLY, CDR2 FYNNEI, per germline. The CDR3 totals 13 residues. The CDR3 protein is CASGGTGSQPQHF. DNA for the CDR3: TGTGCCAGCGGAGGGACAGGGTCTCAGCCCCAGCATTTT.